This T cell receptor beta chain was sequenced in a study of blood T cell repertoires in COVID-19. Cohorts were determined from participant-reported clinical history. Original data processing: Estimation of nucleated cell counts relied on the amplification of reference gene primers. Clones were sequenced by immunoSEQ multiplex PCR, and TCRdb holds only the in-frame ones, with some missing. V and J calls and clone size come straight from that table; D and trimming were deduced from the DNA. The profile covers 200,000 to 250,000 clones, with approximately 90% appearing a single time and 0.85% to 0.9% taken by the ten largest. The germline V gene encodes CDR1 SGHRS and CDR2 YFSETQ. The CDR3 consists of 13 residues. The V end lost 2 bases, the J end lost 3 bases, and 9 bases lay between the germline ends.

The chain recombines TRBV5-1 with TRBJ2-7; D might be TRBD1 (6 bases). The TCR comes from a man aged 45 to 65 who had been exposed to COVID-19. Sequenced: PBMCs or T cells enriched from blood (not recorded which). This CDR3 is CASSFQGNYEQYF. The CDR3 DNA is TGCGCCAGCAGCTTCCAGGGGAACTACGAGCAGTACTTC.